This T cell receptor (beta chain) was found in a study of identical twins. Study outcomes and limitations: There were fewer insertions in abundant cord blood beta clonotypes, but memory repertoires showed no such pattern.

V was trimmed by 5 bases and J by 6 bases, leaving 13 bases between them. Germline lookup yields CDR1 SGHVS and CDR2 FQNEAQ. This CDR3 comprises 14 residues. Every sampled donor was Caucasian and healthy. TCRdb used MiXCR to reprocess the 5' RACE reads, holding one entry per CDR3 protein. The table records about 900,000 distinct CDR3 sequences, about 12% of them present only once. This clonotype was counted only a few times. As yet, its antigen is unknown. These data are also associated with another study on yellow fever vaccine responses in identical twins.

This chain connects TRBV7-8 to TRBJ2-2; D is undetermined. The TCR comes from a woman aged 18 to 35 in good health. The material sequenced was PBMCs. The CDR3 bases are TGTGCCAGCAGCACCCTAAGGGAATCCGGGGAGCTGTTTTTT. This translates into CASSTLRESGELFF.